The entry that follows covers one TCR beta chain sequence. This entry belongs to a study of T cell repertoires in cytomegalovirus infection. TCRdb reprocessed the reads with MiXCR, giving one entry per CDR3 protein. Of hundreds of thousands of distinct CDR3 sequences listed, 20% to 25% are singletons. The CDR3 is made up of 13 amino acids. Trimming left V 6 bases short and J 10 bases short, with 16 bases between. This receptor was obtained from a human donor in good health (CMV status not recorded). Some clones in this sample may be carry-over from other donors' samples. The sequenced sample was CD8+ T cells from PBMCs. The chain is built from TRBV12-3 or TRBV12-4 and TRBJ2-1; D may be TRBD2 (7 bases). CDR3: CASSDRGAGEQFF. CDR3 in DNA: TGTGCCAGCAGCGATCGGGGGGCAGGGGAGCAGTTCTTC.